These 4 T cell receptor beta chains were all obtained from the same sample, sequenced in a study of immune heterogeneity within non-small cell lung tumors. A first 10-cycle multiplex round used 32 V-gene and 13 J-gene primers on TCR beta CDR3. TCRdb passed the multiplex PCR reads through MiXCR, listing each CDR3 protein once. There are over 9,000 distinct CDR3 sequences in the sample; about 25% occur only once, and approximately 12% lies in the top ten. Per sample, approximately 600 ng of bulk tumor genomic DNA was the template used. Surgical sampling yielded several biopsies per primary tumor (spaced far apart). Enrolled patients presented with newly diagnosed, previously untreated non-small cell lung cancer and underwent curative surgery. Input material: lung tumor tissue. The receptors were sampled from a man aged 45 to 65 with non-small cell lung cancer.

Details on this clonotype: A read error may explain this, as a much larger clone is one base away. The genes are TRBV29-1 and TRBJ2-3; D may match TRBD1 or TRBD2 (7 bases each). This CDR3 is built from 17 residues. Germline values: CDR1 SQVTM, CDR2 ANQGSEA. Trimming left V 6 bases short and J 0 bases short, with 22 bases between. The CDR3, as DNA: TGCAGCGTCGGACAGGTGAGCGGGGCCACTAGCACAGATACGCAGTATTTT. Protein sequence: CSVGQVSGATSTDTQYF.

Concerning this clonotype: A much larger clone sits a single nucleotide away, making a read error possible. The chain carries TRBV28 and TRBJ1-1; D not certain. The CDR3 has 14 residues. V was trimmed by 3 bases and J by 1 base, leaving 9 bases between them. Germline CDR1 reads MDHEN; CDR2 reads SYDVKM. The CDR3 here is CASSFFGPNTEAFF. The CDR3 region has the DNA TGTGCCAGCAGTTTCTTCGGCCCGAACACTGAAGCTTTCTTT.

The rearrangement joins TRBV11-2 to TRBJ2-1; 7 bases are shared with TRBD2. The CDR3 has 15 amino acids. In germline, CDR1 is SGHAT, CDR2 FQNNGV. Losses at the gene ends were 5 bases for V and 3 bases for J; bases not matched to a gene: 7. The CDR3 nucleotides read TGTGCCAGCAGCCTCCAGACTAGCTTCTACAATGAGCAGTTCTTC. This encodes CASSLQTSFYNEQFF.

This clonotype was detected many times. The chain recombines TRBV6-1 with TRBJ2-2; D is uncertain. V lost 8 bases and J 3 bases, leaving 10 bases between the germline ends. The CDR3 is 13 amino acids. CDR1 and CDR2 (germline): MNHNS, SASEGT. The chain's CDR3 is CASLDLHTGELFF. The CDR3 DNA follows: TGTGCCAGCTTAGACTTACACACCGGGGAGCTGTTTTTT.